These 27 T cell receptor beta chains came from one sample sequenced in a study of low-dose radiotherapy and immunotherapy resistance in tumors. Both TCRalpha and TCRbeta chains were reverse transcribed with V-gene-specific primers. TCR amplification involved 20 PCR cycles with a constant-region primer and V-primer adapter. Using its own MiXCR run on the reads, TCRdb lists one record per CDR3 protein. The table lists approximately 18,000 distinct CDR3 sequences, approximately 79% of them singletons. All receptors derive from a human donor with advanced metastatic prostate, ovarian, gallbladder or colorectal cancer (not recorded which). This table probably holds off-target reads from a library built for another chain.

The rearrangement links TRBV2 to TRBJ2-1; 7 positions agree with TRBD2. This CDR3 comprises 13 residues. V was pared by 3 bases and J by 6 bases, with 2 bases of the junction left unmatched. Germline V gene lookup returns CDR1 SNHLY and CDR2 FYNNEI. In nucleotides, the CDR3 is TGTGCCAGCAGTGAGCGACTAGCCAATGAGCAGTTCTTC. It translates to CASSERLANEQFF.

V gene TRBV24-1 combines with J gene TRBJ1-2; D remains ambiguous. This CDR3 is 15 amino acids long. V was cut by 3 bases and J by 4 bases, with 14 bases left in between. Looked up from germline, CDR1 is KGHDR and CDR2 is SFDVKD. The CDR3, as DNA: TGTGCCACCAGTGATCCCCGCGGGATGGGCTATGGCTACACCTTC. Translated, it gives CATSDPRGMGYGYTF.

The chain uses TRBV20-1 and TRBJ2-3, with 12 bases aligning to TRBD2. V shed 3 bases and J 4 bases; nucleotides not matched to a gene: 2. The V gene's germline CDR1 is DFQATT and CDR2 SNEGSKA (reference sequence). This CDR3 has 14 residues. In nucleotides, the CDR3 is TGCAGTGCTAGTCCTAGCGGGAGGGCAGATACGCAGTATTTT. Translation gives CSASPSGRADTQYF.

The chain is built from TRBV3-1 and TRBJ1-2, with D hard to call. The length of the CDR3 is 15 residues. In germline, CDR1 is LGHDT, CDR2 YNNKEL (reference sequence). The germline V and J ends were trimmed by 0 bases and 4 bases, with 12 bases remaining between them. The CDR3 here is CASSQEAPRGYGYTF. CDR3 DNA: TGTGCCAGCAGCCAAGAGGCCCCGCGCGGCTATGGCTACACCTTC.

V gene TRBV2 combines with J gene TRBJ2-7; maybe TRBD2 (6 bases). The CDR3 totals 14 residues. Trimming left V 7 bases short and J 2 bases short, with 15 bases between. In germline, CDR1 is SNHLY, CDR2 FYNNEI. CDR3 residues: CASMAGGTPYEQYF. DNA for the CDR3: TGTGCCAGCATGGCTGGCGGGACGCCCTACGAGCAGTACTTC.

The V call is TRBV6-8, the J call TRBJ2-2, with 10 bases that match TRBD2. Germline assignment: CDR1 MNHGY and CDR2 SAAAGT. V was pared by 6 bases and J by 6 bases, with 7 bases of the junction left unmatched. CDR3 length: 15 residues. CDR3 sequence: CASSAVLAGAGELFF. DNA for the CDR3: TGTGCCAGCAGCGCCGTGCTAGCGGGAGCCGGGGAGCTGTTTTTT.

The genes are TRBV24-1 and TRBJ2-7; 7 bases line up with TRBD1. Looked up from germline, CDR1 is KGHDR and CDR2 is SFDVKD. V trimming: 5 bases; J trimming: 6 bases; junction bases outside the gene matches: 9. This CDR3 has 14 residues. The CDR3 spells CATSARQGRSEQYF. In DNA form, the CDR3 reads TGTGCCACCAGTGCCCGACAGGGACGGAGCGAGCAGTACTTC.

This chain joins TRBV18 and TRBJ2-7; weak D call: TRBD2 (6 bases). Germline V CDR1 and CDR2: KGHSH, LQKENI. Trimming stripped 3 bases from V and 4 bases from J, with 10 bases between. The CDR3 has 13 residues. The CDR3 DNA is TGTGCCAGCTCACCTCAGGGAGGTTACGAGCAGTACTTC. Its protein product is CASSPQGGYEQYF.

The V and J genes are TRBV5-6 and TRBJ2-2; D is undetermined. V was pared by 0 bases and J by 4 bases, with 4 bases between. From germline, CDR1 is SGHDT and CDR2 YYEEEE. CDR3 length: 13 residues. CDR3 nucleotide sequence: TGTGCCAGCAGCTTGGCAGCCACCGGGGAGCTGTTTTTT. Translation gives CASSLAATGELFF.

The chain has TRBV5-1 and TRBJ1-1, with no clear D. The CDR3 has 14 residues. With 4 bases removed from V and 1 base from J, the gap between germline ends came to 11 bases. In germline, CDR1 is SGHRS, CDR2 YFSETQ. The CDR3 DNA reads as TGCGCCAGCAGCCGGCTGCCGGGGAACACTGAAGCTTTCTTT. Translation: CASSRLPGNTEAFF.

The chain combines TRBV19 with TRBJ2-5; D possibly uses TRBD1 or TRBD2 (5 bases each). Germline V lookup: CDR1 LNHDA, CDR2 SQIVND (reference sequence). The CDR3 totals 14 residues. Trimming pared 6 bases from V and 5 bases from J, leaving 16 bases between. The CDR3 protein is CASSPRDRRETQYF. CDR3 bases: TGTGCCAGTAGCCCTCGGGACCGCCGCGAGACCCAGTACTTC.

This chain joins TRBV2 and TRBJ1-6; D gene unclear. Looked up from germline, CDR1 is SNHLY and CDR2 is FYNNEI. This CDR3 is built from 12 residues. Trimming cost V 3 bases and J 7 bases, with 4 bases left between them. The DNA of the CDR3 is TGTGCCAGCAGTGACCTCAATTCACCCCTCCACTTT. This encodes CASSDLNSPLHF.

The chain recombines TRBV5-1 with TRBJ2-5, with a possible D match to TRBD1 (6 bases). The CDR3 consists of 15 residues. Trimming removed 4 bases at V and 5 bases at J, with 18 bases between. Per germline, CDR1 SGHRS and CDR2 YFSETQ. CDR3 sequence: CASSTRQDWSETQYF. In DNA form, the CDR3 reads TGCGCCAGCAGCACCCGACAGGATTGGTCGGAGACCCAGTACTTC.

The chain combines TRBV9 with TRBJ2-1; TRBD1 matches at 7 bases. Germline CDR1 and CDR2: SGDLS and YYNGEE. V lost 4 bases, J lost 7 bases, and 8 bases stayed unmatched. This CDR3 is built from 14 residues. CDR3 nucleotides: TGTGCCAGCAGCCCCCAGACAGGGCGTAATGAGCAGTTCTTC. Its translation is CASSPQTGRNEQFF.

The chain carries TRBV2 and TRBJ1-5, with unresolved D. V shed 0 bases and J shed 6 bases, with 12 bases lying between them. The CDR3 runs 15 residues. Germline assignment: CDR1 SNHLY and CDR2 FYNNEI. The CDR3 DNA is TGTGCCAGCAGTGAAGCGCTTGAAGGGATTCAGCCCCAGCATTTT. Translated: CASSEALEGIQPQHF.

The J gene is TRBJ2-1, the V gene TRBV18, with 12 nucleotides matching TRBD2. The CDR3 spans 17 residues. Unmatched junction bases numbered 12, after V lost 3 bases and J lost 9 bases. The germline V gene encodes CDR1 KGHSH and CDR2 LQKENI. In nucleotides, the CDR3 is TGTGCCAGCTCACCGCGCCCTCTAGCGGGAGGGCCGGGTGAGCAGTTCTTC. It encodes CASSPRPLAGGPGEQFF.

This clonotype occurred once. The rearrangement links TRBV5-4 to TRBJ2-3; D gene uncertain. V was shortened by 0 bases and J by 1 base, with 3 bases between the two germline ends. Germline assignment: CDR1 SGHNT and CDR2 YYREEE (reference sequence). The CDR3 has 13 amino acids. The CDR3 nucleotides are TGTGCCAGCAGCTTGGCAGGCACAGATACGCAGTATTTT. Its protein is CASSLAGTDTQYF.

Here the CDR3 reads CASSPRSNNSPLHF. In DNA form, the CDR3 reads TGTGCCAGCAGTCCACGGTCGAATAATTCACCCCTCCACTTT. V is TRBV28 and J is TRBJ1-6, with D uncertain. CDR3 length equals 14 residues. V was shortened by 5 bases and J by 5 bases, with 10 bases between the two germline ends. CDR1 is MDHEN and CDR2 is SYDVKM in the germline V gene.

The chain joins TRBV29-1 to TRBJ2-7; D may be TRBD2 (5 bases). Per the germline V gene, CDR1 is SQVTM and CDR2 is ANQGSEA. Between the trimmed V and J ends, which lost 0 bases and 7 bases, there was a span of 7 bases. CDR3 length: 11 amino acids. CDR3 in amino acids: CSVEEPGEQYF. Here the CDR3 DNA reads TGCAGCGTTGAAGAGCCGGGGGAGCAGTACTTC.

V usage is TRBV7-9 and J usage is TRBJ2-7; the match to TRBD2 covers 12 bases. The CDR3 has 16 residues. Unmatched junction bases numbered 2, after V lost 0 bases and J lost 2 bases. Germline V gives CDR1 SEHNR, CDR2 FQNEAQ (reference sequence). CDR3 coding DNA: TGTGCCAGCAGCTTAGCGGCTAGCGGGAGGGCCTACGAGCAGTACTTC. As protein: CASSLAASGRAYEQYF.

V is TRBV5-1 and J is TRBJ2-1, with 8 bases aligning to TRBD2. Per germline, CDR1 SGHRS and CDR2 YFSETQ. This CDR3 has 14 residues. Trimming at V came to 6 bases and at J to 2 bases, leaving 4 bases not matched to a gene. The CDR3 DNA sequence: TGCGCCAGCAAACCGGGGGGGCCCTACAATGAGCAGTTCTTC. This codes for CASKPGGPYNEQFF.

This chain connects TRBV19 to TRBJ2-2; D uncertain. Germline V gene sequence: CDR1 LNHDA, CDR2 SQIVND (reference sequence). The CDR3 is made up of 12 amino acids. V was pared by 2 bases and J by 7 bases, with 5 bases between. CDR3 in amino acids: CASSIKSGELFF. CDR3 nucleotides: TGTGCCAGTAGTATAAAAAGCGGGGAGCTGTTTTTT. Full variable domain (missing parts from reference TRBV19 and TRBJ2-2): DGGITQSPKYLFRKEGQNVTLSCEQNLNHDAMYWYRQDPGQGLRLIYYSQIVNDFQKGDIAEGYSVSREKKESFPLTVTSAQKNPTAFYLCASSIKSGELFFGEGSRLTVL.

There are a few counts of this clonotype. V is TRBV5-1 and J is TRBJ2-3; 8 bases fit TRBD2. The CDR3 runs 17 residues. Germline lookup yields CDR1 SGHRS and CDR2 YFSETQ. V lost 2 bases to trimming and J lost 4 bases; unmatched junction nucleotides: 12. In DNA form, the CDR3 reads TGCGCCAGCAGCTTCAAGGAACGACGAGCGGGAGCAGATACGCAGTATTTT. As protein: CASSFKERRAGADTQYF. Supplemented by reference TRBV5-1 and TRBJ2-3, the full variable domain reads KAGVTQTPRYLIKTRGQQVTLSCSPISGHRSVSWYQQTPGQGLQFLFEYFSETQRNKGNFPGRFSGRQFSNSRSEMNVSTLELGDSALYLCASSFKERRAGADTQYFGPGTRLTVL.

This clonotype was seen only a few times. V gene TRBV5-6 combines with J gene TRBJ2-7, with a weak D call TRBD1 (6 bases). From germline, CDR1 is SGHDT and CDR2 YYEEEE. The CDR3 length is 15 residues. The V and J ends lost 3 bases and 4 bases respectively, with 17 bases between them. This CDR3 is CASSSSGQTYYEQYF. The CDR3 DNA reads as TGTGCCAGCAGCTCTTCGGGACAAACTTATTACGAGCAGTACTTC.

The chain is built from TRBV28 and TRBJ1-4, with no clear D. This CDR3 contains 14 residues. Germline V gives CDR1 MDHEN, CDR2 SYDVKM. V lost 2 bases to trimming and J lost 5 bases, with 9 bases between them. CDR3 amino acids: CASSLDTDNEKLFF. The CDR3 DNA reads TGTGCCAGCAGTTTAGATACAGACAATGAAAAACTGTTTTTT.

The chain uses TRBV6-2 or TRBV6-3 and TRBJ1-4; D remains unclear. Trimming took 6 bases from V and 0 from J, leaving 8 bases between them. The CDR3 spans 14 residues. Germline loops: CDR1 MNHEY, CDR2 SVGEGT. CDR3 in amino acids: CASRALTTNEKLFF. The CDR3 nucleotides read TGTGCCAGCAGGGCACTTACAACTAATGAAAAACTGTTTTTT.

The V call is TRBV7-2, the J call TRBJ2-1; possibly TRBD2 for D (6 bases). V was pared by 4 bases and J by 3 bases, with 10 bases between. The CDR3 contains 14 residues. The germline V gene has CDR1 SGHTA and CDR2 FQGNSA. In DNA, the CDR3 is TGTGCCAGCAGCTGGGGCGGGGACTACAATGAGCAGTTCTTC. This codes for CASSWGGDYNEQFF.